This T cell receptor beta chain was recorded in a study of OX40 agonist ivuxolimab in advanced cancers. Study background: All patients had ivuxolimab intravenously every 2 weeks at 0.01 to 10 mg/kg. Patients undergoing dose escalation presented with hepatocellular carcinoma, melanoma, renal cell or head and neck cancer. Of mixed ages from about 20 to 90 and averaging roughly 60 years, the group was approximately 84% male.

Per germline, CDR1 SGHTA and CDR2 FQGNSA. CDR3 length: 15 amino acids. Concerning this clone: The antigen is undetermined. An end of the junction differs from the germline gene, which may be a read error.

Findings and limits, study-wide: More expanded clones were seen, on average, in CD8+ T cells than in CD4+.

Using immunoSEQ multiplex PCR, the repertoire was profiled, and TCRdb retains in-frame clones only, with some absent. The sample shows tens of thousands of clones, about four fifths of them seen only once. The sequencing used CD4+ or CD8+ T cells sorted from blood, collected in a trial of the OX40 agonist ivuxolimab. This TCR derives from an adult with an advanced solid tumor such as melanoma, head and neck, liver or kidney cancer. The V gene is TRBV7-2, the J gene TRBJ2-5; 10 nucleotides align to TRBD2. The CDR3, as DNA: TGTGCCAGCAGCCTAGCGGGGGCAAACCAAGAGACCCAGTACTTC. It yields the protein CASSLAGANQETQYF.